These T cell receptor beta chains were read from a single sample in a study of cytomegalovirus exposure and HLA in healthy donors. Sequencing used immunoSEQ multiplex PCR; TCRdb keeps in-frame clones, though not all of them. The sample lists 99,000 or so clones, 76% occurring once. Sequencing was done on a sample of PBMCs. All receptors derive from a man in his forties in good health and CMV-seropositive. Each CDR3 is given with its conserved first and last residue. A D gene is named only where the DNA matches it firmly. A row's size may be missing; if present it is once, few, many or a size class.

cdr3_length	j_call	d_call	clone_size	v_call	cdr3_aa	cdr3_nt
13	TRBJ1-1	TRBD1	-	TRBV28	CASRRQGAIEAFF	TGTGCCAGCAGACGACAGGGGGCGATTGAAGCTTTCTTT
15	TRBJ1-5	TRBD1	-	TRBV7-9	CASSLSGQGSQPQHF	TGTGCCAGCAGCTTATCGGGACAGGGGAGTCAGCCCCAGCATTTT
15	TRBJ2-2	TRBD1	-	TRBV7-6	CASSLGTGNTGELFF	TGTGCCAGCAGCTTAGGGACAGGGAACACCGGGGAGCTGTTTTTT
12	TRBJ1-1	TRBD1	-	TRBV7-9	CASSLQGVYAFF	TGTGCCAGCAGTCTACAGGGGGTGTACGCTTTCTTT
10	TRBJ1-1	-	-	TRBV30	CAFTRGKTFF	TGTGCCTTCACTCGGGGGAAGACTTTCTTT
15	TRBJ2-7	TRBD1	-	TRBV4-1	CASSQGTGEGYEQYF	TGCGCCAGCAGCCAAGGAACAGGGGAAGGCTACGAGCAGTACTTC
13	TRBJ1-1	-	-	TRBV6-5	CASSPSTPREAFF	TGTGCCAGCAGTCCCTCCACTCCGAGAGAAGCTTTCTTT
15	TRBJ1-6	TRBD1	few	TRBV19	CASSSRTGSASPLHF	TGTGCCAGTAGTTCCAGGACAGGGTCTGCTTCACCCCTCCACTTT
15	TRBJ2-1	-	-	TRBV6-4	CASSDSRSGHNEQFF	TGTGCCAGCAGTGACTCGAGGAGCGGTCACAATGAGCAGTTCTTC
15	TRBJ2-5	-	-	TRBV6-1	CASSEGGFVRWGQYF	TGTGCCAGCAGTGAAGGAGGGTTCGTACGCTGGGGCCAGTACTTC
16	TRBJ2-7	TRBD1	-	TRBV7-2	CASSTAAGTGKYEQYF	TGTGCCAGCAGCACCGCAGCCGGGACAGGGAAGTACGAGCAGTACTTC
14	TRBJ1-1	-	-	TRBV7-3	CASSLTGMNTEAFF	TGTGCCAGCAGCCTGACCGGGATGAACACTGAAGCTTTCTTT
15	TRBJ2-7	TRBD1	-	TRBV19	CASSIPRTGGVEQYF	TGTGCCAGTAGTATCCCCCGGACAGGGGGCGTCGAGCAGTACTTC
15	TRBJ2-2	-	-	TRBV28	CATSAGVLDTGELFF	TGTGCCACGAGTGCCGGAGTGCTGGACACCGGGGAGCTGTTTTTT
13	TRBJ2-7	-	-	TRBV2	CASSGEALGEQYF	TGTGCCAGCAGTGGGGAGGCCCTCGGGGAGCAGTACTTC
14	TRBJ1-1	TRBD1	-	TRBV10-3	CAISAGQGNTEAFF	TGTGCCATCAGTGCGGGACAGGGGAACACTGAAGCTTTCTTT
14	TRBJ2-7	TRBD1	-	TRBV19	CASSTGGKSYEQYF	TGTGCCAGTAGCACAGGGGGCAAGAGCTACGAGCAGTACTTC
13	TRBJ2-7	-	once	TRBV28	CASSLAGLYEQYF	TGTGCCAGCAGTTTAGCAGGGCTCTACGAGCAGTACTTC
13	TRBJ2-7	TRBD1	-	TRBV19	CASRGQGAYEQYF	TGTGCCAGTAGAGGACAGGGGGCCTACGAGCAGTACTTC
13	TRBJ2-1	-	-	TRBV23-1	CASSQLGDNEQFF	TGCGCCAGCAGTCAATTAGGGGACAATGAGCAGTTCTTC
15	TRBJ2-3	-	-	TRBV6-5	CASSYTGVLLDTQYF	TGTGCCAGCAGTTACACGGGTGTCCTGCTGGATACGCAGTATTTT
18	TRBJ2-3	TRBD2	once	TRBV9	CASSARGGLATSTDTQYF	TGTGCCAGCAGCGCCCGGGGGGGACTGGCAACTAGCACAGATACGCAGTATTTT
19	TRBJ2-3	TRBD2	-	TRBV5-1	CASSLAFGTSGRFPDTQYF	TGCGCCAGCAGCTTGGCCTTCGGGACTAGCGGGAGGTTCCCAGATACGCAGTATTTT
16	TRBJ1-2	TRBD1	few	TRBV4-1	CASSQGTGRVDYGYTF	TGCGCCAGCAGCCAGGGGACAGGGAGAGTGGACTATGGCTACACCTTC
12	TRBJ2-3	-	-	TRBV29-1	CSAGTHTDTQYF	TGCAGCGCGGGGACTCATACAGATACGCAGTATTTT
14	TRBJ2-3	-	-	TRBV27	CASSPGSGQNTQYF	TGTGCCAGCAGTCCCGGGAGCGGCCAGAATACGCAGTATTTT
15	TRBJ1-5	-	-	TRBV5-8	CASSLYRGSNQPQHF	TGTGCCAGCAGCTTGTACCGGGGAAGCAATCAGCCCCAGCATTTT
13	TRBJ1-1	-	-	TRBV6-4	CASSEEVRTEAFF	TGTGCCAGCAGTGAAGAAGTGCGGACTGAAGCTTTCTTT
14	TRBJ2-1	-	few	TRBV14	CASSQPTEALEQFF	TGTGCCAGCAGCCAGCCCACCGAAGCTCTTGAGCAGTTCTTC
14	TRBJ1-1	TRBD1	-	TRBV5-5	CASSPQGAGTEAFF	TGTGCCAGCAGCCCTCAGGGGGCTGGAACTGAAGCTTTCTTT
14	TRBJ1-2	-	-	TRBV18	CASSADAATAGYTF	TGTGCCAGCTCTGCCGATGCGGCCACGGCTGGCTACACCTTC
16	TRBJ2-2	-	-	TRBV7-3	CASSLIGEDNTGELFF	TGTGCCAGCAGCTTAATCGGGGAGGACAACACCGGGGAGCTGTTTTTT
13	TRBJ2-5	-	-	TRBV9	CASSVGLKETQYF	TGTGCCAGCAGCGTAGGACTTAAAGAGACCCAGTACTTC
16	TRBJ2-1	-	-	TRBV7-8	CASSLVPGQTYNEQFF	TGTGCCAGCAGCTTAGTCCCCGGACAGACTTACAATGAGCAGTTCTTC
13	TRBJ1-1	TRBD1	-	TRBV4-2	CASRPTGGTEAFF	TGTGCCAGCAGGCCGACAGGGGGGACTGAAGCTTTCTTT
16	TRBJ2-1	-	-	TRBV19	CASSMSGAGSYNEQFF	TGTGCCAGTAGTATGAGTGGGGCAGGTTCCTACAATGAGCAGTTCTTC
16	TRBJ1-1	-	-	TRBV29-1	CSVEDAGRVLGTEAFF	TGCAGCGTTGAAGATGCCGGGAGGGTACTCGGGACTGAAGCTTTCTTT
12	TRBJ2-1	-	-	TRBV9	CASSPQLNEQFF	TGTGCCAGCAGCCCTCAGTTGAATGAGCAGTTCTTC
11	TRBJ2-3	-	-	TRBV7-2	CASRYTDTQYF	TGTGCCAGCAGATACACAGATACGCAGTATTTT
14	TRBJ2-7	-	few	TRBV7-6	CASSLEDSSYEQYF	TGTGCCAGCAGCTTAGAGGACAGCTCCTACGAGCAGTACTTC
14	TRBJ1-1	-	-	TRBV9	CASSPHRATTEAFF	TGTGCCAGCAGCCCACACAGGGCTACCACTGAAGCTTTCTTT
14	TRBJ1-5	-	-	TRBV30	CAWSPGVANQPQHF	TGTGCCTGGAGTCCAGGGGTAGCCAATCAGCCCCAGCATTTT
12	TRBJ1-2	-	-	TRBV19	CASSSSDYGYTF	TGTGCCAGTAGTTCGAGCGATTATGGCTACACCTTC
12	TRBJ1-1	-	-	TRBV5-4	CASSFADTEAFF	TGTGCCAGCAGCTTTGCGGACACTGAAGCTTTCTTT
16	TRBJ2-5	TRBD1	-	TRBV5-4	CASSSPGQARSGAQYF	TGTGCCAGCAGCTCTCCGGGACAGGCTCGCTCTGGGGCCCAGTACTTC
15	TRBJ2-7	TRBD2	-	TRBV7-8	CASSLLTSGDYEQYF	TGTGCCAGCAGCTTATTGACTAGCGGGGACTACGAGCAGTACTTC
15	TRBJ1-4	-	-	TRBV7-2	CASSLAGVANEKLFF	TGTGCCAGCAGCTTAGCAGGGGTAGCTAATGAAAAACTGTTTTTT
18	TRBJ2-7	-	-	TRBV18	CASSPHGLQAVPVVEQYF	TGTGCCAGCTCACCTCATGGGTTGCAGGCCGTTCCGGTCGTCGAGCAGTACTTC
11	TRBJ1-1	-	-	TRBV19	CASYQNTEAFF	TGTGCCAGCTACCAAAACACTGAAGCTTTCTTT
14	TRBJ2-7	-	-	TRBV6-5	CASSYRESSYEQYF	TGTGCCAGCAGTTATAGGGAGAGCTCCTACGAGCAGTACTTC
16	TRBJ1-3	-	-	TRBV18	CASSPPGSRSGNTIYF	TGTGCCAGCTCACCTCCGGGAAGTCGCTCTGGAAACACCATATATTTT
16	TRBJ2-2	-	few	TRBV18	CASQYTGHPNTGELFF	TGTGCCAGCCAATATACGGGACACCCGAACACCGGGGAGCTGTTTTTT
15	TRBJ1-2	-	few	TRBV4-3	CASSLYRNLDYGYTF	TGCGCCAGCAGCCTGTACAGGAACCTTGACTATGGCTACACCTTC
14	TRBJ2-7	TRBD2	-	TRBV7-6	CASSPRGGVREQYF	TGTGCCAGCAGCCCCCGGGGGGGAGTGCGGGAGCAGTACTTC